This T cell receptor beta chain was identified in a study of T cell responses to AZD1222 COVID-19 vaccine. Produced via immunoSEQ multiplex PCR; TCRdb's table is partial and in-frame only. This sample has under 80,000 clones, with 81% found just once. Germline V CDR1 and CDR2: MNHEY, SVGAGI. The CDR3 contains 14 residues. The V end lost 5 bases, the J end lost 7 bases, and 15 bases lay between the germline ends. The rearrangement uses TRBV6-5 and TRBJ2-1, with no clear D. The source of this sequence is an adult who received the AZD1222 COVID-19 vaccine. This specimen consisted of peripheral blood, obtained 28 days after the second AZD1222 dose. This CDR3 reads CASSTGFAGNEQFF. CDR3 DNA sequence: TGTGCCAGCAGTACGGGTTTCGCAGGTAATGAGCAGTTCTTC.